One and the same sample provided the 16 T cell receptor beta chains below, sequenced in a study of human T cells and chemical hapten exposure. TCRdb reprocessed the RACE reads with MiXCR, giving one entry per CDR3 protein. This sample has about 380,000 distinct CDR3 sequences, with over 6% found just once. Time point meaning: patch test 2, 6 weeks after DPC sensitization. The treatment was: therapeutic diphenylcyclopropenone sensitization with weekly scalp DPC. Sample: whole blood, taken in connection with sensitization to the hapten diphenylcyclopropenone (DPC). These receptors were collected from a woman aged 18-29 years with alopecia areata. Some clones in this sample may be carry-over from other donors' samples.

This clonotype showed up many times. The chain employs TRBV6-1 and TRBJ1-1; a weak D match, TRBD1 (5 bases). The CDR3 is 14 amino acids. Germline CDR1 MNHNS, CDR2 SASEGT. Trimming removed 6 bases at V and 5 bases at J, with 16 bases between. The DNA for the CDR3 is TGTGCCAGCAGGTGGACGGGGGGAAGAACTGAAGCTTTCTTT. Its protein is CASRWTGGRTEAFF.

In its sample, this clonotype was seen many times. The gene calls are TRBV4-3 and TRBJ1-2; D may be TRBD1 (5 bases). The germline V gene encodes CDR1 LGHNA and CDR2 YSLEER. The length of the CDR3 is 17 residues. V was shortened by 2 bases and J by 3 bases, with 19 bases between the two germline ends. This CDR3 reads CASSQTHRDGIYYGYTF. The CDR3 DNA reads as TGCGCCAGCAGCCAAACCCACCGGGACGGAATTTACTATGGCTACACCTTC.

The sample holds a few counts of this clonotype. The chain employs TRBV5-6 and TRBJ2-1; 7 bases match TRBD2. The trim removed 1 base at V and 4 bases at J, leaving 14 bases unmatched. Germline V lookup: CDR1 SGHDT, CDR2 YYEEEE. CDR3 length: 18 amino acids. CDR3 bases: TGTGCCAGCAGCTTGAGGCCCTCAGGCGGGGGTCGATACAATGAGCAGTTCTTC. Its translation is CASSLRPSGGGRYNEQFF.

This clonotype appeared a few times. This rearrangement joins TRBV6-6 to TRBJ2-3; D might be TRBD1 (6 bases). The J call is uncertain, as TRBJ1-5 better fits the DNA end. Germline loops: CDR1 MNHNY, CDR2 SVGAGI (reference sequence). The CDR3 has 16 amino acids. DNA for the CDR3: TGTGCCAGCAGTTACATTCAGGGGACAAGCACAGATACGCAGCATTTT. This codes for CASSYIQGTSTDTQHF.

This clonotype was observed at least ten times. CDR3: CASSPSLSGGFSAFF. The CDR3 DNA reads as TGTGCCAGCAGTCCCTCCTTGTCGGGCGGCTTCTCAGCTTTCTTT. The rearrangement joins TRBV6-5 to TRBJ1-1; no firm D call. The CDR3 totals 15 residues. Germline V gene sequence: CDR1 MNHEY, CDR2 SVGAGI. V lost 5 bases, J lost 10 bases, and 23 bases lay in between.

This sequence joins TRBV4-3 and TRBJ1-1, with 7 bases lining up with TRBD1. Germline CDR1 reads LGHNA; CDR2 reads YSLEER. This CDR3 contains 13 residues. J was trimmed by 9 bases and V by 3 bases; bases with no gene match: 7. CDR3 sequence (DNA): TGCGCCAGCAGCCAGCGACAGGGCTCTAAAGCTTTCTTT. Translated: CASSQRQGSKAFF.

This clonotype was observed many times. The rearrangement joins TRBV6-5 to TRBJ1-1; D is perhaps TRBD1 (5 bases). The ends were cut back, 0 bases at V and 6 bases at J, with 14 bases in the middle. The CDR3 totals 15 residues. Germline values: CDR1 MNHEY, CDR2 SVGAGI. CDR3 in DNA: TGTGCCAGCAGTTACTCCTGGGGGGGGAGGGCTGAAGCTTTCTTT. It codes for CASSYSWGGRAEAFF.

This clonotype came up many times. The chain carries TRBV20-1 and TRBJ2-5; 7 positions match TRBD2. V trimming: 3 bases; J trimming: 5 bases; junction bases outside the gene matches: 12. The CDR3 runs 15 residues. Germline CDR1 DFQATT, CDR2 SNEGSKA (reference sequence). CDR3 residues: CSASRWTSVIETQYF. The CDR3 DNA reads as TGCAGTGCTAGTAGGTGGACTAGTGTTATCGAGACCCAGTACTTC.

This clonotype was picked up many times. This rearrangement joins TRBV12-3 or TRBV12-4 to TRBJ1-2; 8 bases line up with TRBD1. The ends lost 6 bases at V and 3 bases at J; junction bases unmatched: 6. The CDR3 spans 14 residues. The CDR3 nucleotides are TGTGCCAGCAGCCCGCAGGGGGCAGACTATGGCTACACCTTC. Its translation is CASSPQGADYGYTF.

This clonotype was counted ten times or more. V usage is TRBV6-1 and J usage is TRBJ1-1; TRBD1 aligns across 8 bases. The CDR3 totals 10 residues. After removal of 6 bases from V and 12 bases from J, the junction contained 3 bases not matched to a gene. Per germline, CDR1 MNHNS and CDR2 SASEGT. The CDR3 reads CASRDRESFF. DNA for the CDR3: TGTGCCAGCAGGGACAGGGAATCTTTCTTT.

This rearrangement joins TRBV28 to TRBJ2-7; weak D call: TRBD2 (6 bases). Trimming shortened V by 10 bases and J by 5 bases, and 21 bases separated the two germline ends. Per the germline V gene, CDR1 is MDHEN and CDR2 is SYDVKM. The length of the CDR3 is 14 residues. The CDR3, as DNA: TGTGCCACCTTGGAGGGGCAGGGCTTGGACGAGCAGTACTTC. The encoded protein is CATLEGQGLDEQYF.

There are many counts of this clonotype. The chain couples TRBV6-6 to TRBJ1-2, with unresolved D. Germline CDR1 reads MNHNY; CDR2 reads SVGAGI (reference sequence). The CDR3 has 13 residues. Trimming pared 0 bases from V and 4 bases from J, leaving 6 bases between. CDR3 residues: CASSYSISYGYTF. DNA of the CDR3: TGTGCCAGCAGTTACTCGATCAGCTATGGCTACACCTTC.

The sample holds many counts of this clonotype. The chain uses TRBV7-2 and TRBJ2-5, with TRBD2 identical over 9 bases. V trimming: 2 bases; J trimming: 3 bases; junction bases outside the gene matches: 1. In germline, CDR1 is SGHTA, CDR2 FQGNSA. The CDR3 totals 14 residues. CDR3 region: CASSLRLAEETQYF. The DNA of the CDR3 is TGTGCCAGCAGCTTAAGACTAGCGGAAGAGACCCAGTACTTC.

This clonotype has just a few counts. The chain joins TRBV20-1 to TRBJ1-1; 7 bases line up with TRBD1. The CDR3 totals 13 residues. The ends lost 6 bases at V and 1 base at J; junction bases unmatched: 5. CDR1 and CDR2 (germline): DFQATT, SNEGSKA (reference sequence). The CDR3 nucleotides are TGCAGTGCAACCCAGGGGGGGAACACTGAAGCTTTCTTT. This sequence encodes CSATQGGNTEAFF.

The chain uses TRBV18 and TRBJ2-4; D not certain. The V end lost 4 bases, the J end lost 0 bases, and 4 bases lay between the germline ends. Germline V CDR1 and CDR2: KGHSH, LQKENI. The CDR3 consists of 13 residues. The CDR3 loop is CASSQQAKNIQYF. CDR3 nucleotides: TGTGCCAGCTCACAGCAAGCCAAAAACATTCAGTACTTC.

This clonotype was observed at least ten times. The rearrangement links TRBV7-8 to TRBJ2-3, with D possibly TRBD1 on 6 matching bases. The germline V and J ends were trimmed by 6 bases and 0 bases, with 13 bases remaining between them. The CDR3 spans 15 residues. Germline assignment: CDR1 SGHVS and CDR2 FQNEAQ. The CDR3 reads CASRPTGSSTDTQYF. As DNA, the CDR3 is TGTGCCAGCAGGCCTACAGGGTCTAGCACAGATACGCAGTATTTT. Full variable domain (missing parts from reference TRBV7-8 and TRBJ2-3): GAGVSQSPRYKVAKRGQDVALRCDPISGHVSLFWYQQALGQGPEFLTYFQNEAQLDKSGLPSDRFFAERPEGSVSTLKIQRTQQEDSAVYLCASRPTGSSTDTQYFGPGTRLTVL.